The sequence of this T cell receptor beta chain was determined in a study of T-cell memory formation after mild COVID-19. Looking at the study overall: TCR clusters showed largely donor specificity.

One entry per CDR3 protein results from TCRdb running MiXCR on the 5' RACE reads. The sample yields roughly 480,000 distinct CDR3 sequences, 20% to 25% seen once. Trimming at V came to 6 bases and at J to 3 bases, leaving 14 bases not matched to a gene. Germline V gene data show CDR1 as SNHLY and CDR2 as FYNNEI. This CDR3 region has 18 residues. The sequencing input was PBMCs or a T cell subset sorted from them (not recorded which). The sequence was obtained from an adult woman who had mild COVID-19 (a few samples of this study predate the infection). Cell type and time point are not known. This chain uses TRBV2 with TRBJ1-2, with 12 bases matching TRBD1. CDR3 DNA sequence: TGTGCCAGCAGACCCTGGGGGGACAGGGGGCGCCGGGACTATGGCTACACCTTC. Protein: CASRPWGDRGRRDYGYTF.